This T cell receptor (beta chain) was sequenced for a study of control samples from healthy donors and cancer patients. The CDR3 spans 18 residues. The germline gives CDR1 SGHTA, CDR2 FQGNSA. With V trimmed by 3 bases and J by 8 bases, 18 bases remained unmatched. Profiling relied on immunoSEQ multiplex PCR, and the TCRdb table lists in-frame clones only, not all of them. The sample lists under 30,000 clones, around 90% seen once, with 3.5% to 5% in the top ten. V gene TRBV7-2 combines with J gene TRBJ2-5, with 10 bases matching TRBD2. The receptor was derived from a female donor with melanoma. The sample was formalin-fixed, paraffin-embedded tissue. The CDR3 sequence is CASSFQLGSGAGGGTQYF. The CDR3 bases are TGTGCCAGCAGCTTCCAATTGGGTAGCGGAGCGGGGGGGGGAACCCAGTACTTC.